The rows below give T cell receptor beta chains drawn from one sample of a study of blood T cell repertoires in COVID-19. Clones were sequenced by immunoSEQ multiplex PCR, and TCRdb holds only the in-frame ones, with some missing. This sample has 120,000 or so clones, with about 79% found just once. Sequencing used peripheral blood. The receptors were gathered from a man in his forties with active or convalescent COVID-19. Both conserved end residues are part of each CDR3. A D gene is named only where the DNA matches it firmly. Where a row states a size, it is once, few, many or the class of an expanded clone; other rows omit it.

TGTGCCTGGAGTATCCAGGGGGCTCCGAACACTGAAGCTTTCTTT,CAWSIQGAPNTEAFF,TRBJ1-1,.,TRBD1,TRBV30
TGTGCCACAGGGGGATTCACCGGGGAGCTGTTTTTT,CATGGFTGELFF,TRBJ2-2,.,.,TRBV24-1
TGTGCCAGCAGCGTAGGCGGGAGCGACGAGCAGTACTTC,CASSVGGSDEQYF,TRBJ2-7,.,TRBD2,TRBV9
TGTGCCAGCAGTTTAAAGAACCGACAGCTGGGTCGGGGCTACACCTTC,CASSLKNRQLGRGYTF,TRBJ1-2,.,.,TRBV28
TGTGCCAGCAGAGGGCGGGAGGGCACCGGGGAGCTGTTTTTT,CASRGREGTGELFF,TRBJ2-2,.,TRBD2,TRBV3-1/TRBV3-2
TGTGCCAGCAGCTTGAGAATCCAGCAGCCCCAGCATTTT,CASSLRIQQPQHF,TRBJ1-5,.,.,TRBV5-5
TGTGCCAGCAGCCGCCAACTAAGCTACGAGCAGTACTTC,CASSRQLSYEQYF,TRBJ2-7,.,.,TRBV6-6
TGTGCCAGCAGTCCAGGGGGTGGCTTGAACACTGAAGCTTTCTTT,CASSPGGGLNTEAFF,TRBJ1-1,.,TRBD1,TRBV7-3
TGTGCCAGCAGCCAAGATCGGCTAGCGGGAGGAGGCGAGCAGTACTTC,CASSQDRLAGGGEQYF,TRBJ2-7,.,TRBD2,TRBV4-2
TGTGCCAGCAGTGGGGCAGGGCCCGACTACGAGCAGTACTTC,CASSGAGPDYEQYF,TRBJ2-7,.,.,TRBV2
TGTGCCACCAGTGAGAACCGGGACACTGGCTACACCTTC,CATSENRDTGYTF,TRBJ1-2,.,.,TRBV24-1
TGTGCCAGCAGCAGGGACACGCGCTATGGCTACACCTTC,CASSRDTRYGYTF,TRBJ1-2,.,.,TRBV2
TGTGCCAGCAGCTTGAAGGGACAGGGATACAATGAGCAGTTCTTC,CASSLKGQGYNEQFF,TRBJ2-1,.,TRBD1,TRBV5-4
TGTGCCAGCAGCTTGTCACCAGGGGGCTGGACCGGGGAGCTGTTTTTT,CASSLSPGGWTGELFF,TRBJ2-2,.,TRBD1,TRBV5-6
TGTGCCACCAGTGATTTGTCCGTCACAGATACGCAGTATTTT,CATSDLSVTDTQYF,TRBJ2-3,.,.,TRBV24-1
TGTGCCAGTAGTGTACAGATAAATCAGCCCCAGCATTTT,CASSVQINQPQHF,TRBJ1-5,.,.,TRBV19
TGCGCCAGCAGTGGACAGGCCACCTACGAGCAGTACTTC,CASSGQATYEQYF,TRBJ2-7,.,.,TRBV10-1
TGTGCCAGCAGCTTGTCCTATACTAGCACAGATACGCAGTATTTT,CASSLSYTSTDTQYF,TRBJ2-3,once,.,TRBV7-3
TGTGCCAGTAGTCCCTTAACTAGCGGGAGTGAGACCCAGTACTTC,CASSPLTSGSETQYF,TRBJ2-5,.,TRBD2,TRBV19
TGTGCCAGCAGCCAACTAGCGGGGGTGAACACCGGGGAGCTGTTTTTT,CASSQLAGVNTGELFF,TRBJ2-2,.,TRBD2,TRBV3-1/TRBV3-2
TGTGCCAGTAGCCAGGGACAGTTCTACGAGCAGTACTTC,CASSQGQFYEQYF,TRBJ2-7,.,TRBD1,TRBV19
TGTGCCAGCAGCTATGGGGGAGGTCGCTATGGCTACACCTTC,CASSYGGGRYGYTF,TRBJ1-2,.,.,TRBV6-5
TGTGCCAGCAGCCACGGACATGTCAATCAGCCCCAGCATTTT,CASSHGHVNQPQHF,TRBJ1-5,.,.,TRBV3-1/TRBV3-2
TGTGCCAGCAGTTCCAACAGGGGCTTTGCCACTGAAGCTTTCTTT,CASSSNRGFATEAFF,TRBJ1-1,.,TRBD1,TRBV28
TGCAGCGTTGAGGGGACAGGCGACTACGAGCAGTACTTC,CSVEGTGDYEQYF,TRBJ2-7,.,TRBD1,TRBV29-1
TGCGCCAGCAGCTTGTACTACACAGATACGCAGTATTTT,CASSLYYTDTQYF,TRBJ2-3,.,.,TRBV5-1